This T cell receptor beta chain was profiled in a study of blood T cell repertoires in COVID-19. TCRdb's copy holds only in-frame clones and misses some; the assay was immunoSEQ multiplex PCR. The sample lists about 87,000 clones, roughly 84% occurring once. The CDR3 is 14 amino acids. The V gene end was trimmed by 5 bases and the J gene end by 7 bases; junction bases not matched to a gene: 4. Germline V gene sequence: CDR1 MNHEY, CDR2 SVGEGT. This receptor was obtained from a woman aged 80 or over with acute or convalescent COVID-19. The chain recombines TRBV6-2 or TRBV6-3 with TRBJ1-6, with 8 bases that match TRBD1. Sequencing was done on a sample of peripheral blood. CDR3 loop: CASSRGQGNSPLHF. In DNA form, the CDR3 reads TGTGCCAGCAGTCGCGGACAGGGAAATTCACCCCTCCACTTT.